The sequence of this T cell receptor (beta chain) was determined in a study of T cells in Graves' hyperthyroidism and ophthalmopathy. Study-wide results and limits: Among thyroid clonotypes expanded above 0.001, most also appeared in blood.

For this clonotype: What it binds is not known. One end of the junction is discordant with germline, which a read error may explain.

The CDR3 spans 15 residues. Germline CDR1 is SGHTA and CDR2 is FQGTGA. Amplified TCR beta CDR3 regions came from RNA transcripts. In the first-round RT-PCR of the TCR CDR3, the HTBI primer set was used. One entry per CDR3 protein results from TCRdb running MiXCR on the multiplex PCR reads. The profile shows a few hundred thousand distinct CDR3 sequences, roughly a sixth of them singletons. Ophthalmopathy patients had Clinical Activity Score at least 3, NOSPECS grade at least 4, duration under 3 months. Exclusion of a patient resulted from uncontrolled infection, other autoimmune disease, pregnancy or lactation.

This sequence originates from a woman in her 30s with Graves' ophthalmopathy. The V call is TRBV7-3, the J call TRBJ2-3; D might be TRBD1 (5 bases). The sample consisted of blood. As DNA, the CDR3 is TGTGCCGGCAGCTTAACAGGTTTTTCCACAGATACGCAGTATTTT. This gives the protein CAGSLTGFSTDTQYF.